The 22 T cell receptor beta chains reported below all come from one sample, sequenced in a study of blood T cells in healthy people across ages. A sample-barcoded 5' primer and a J-beta primer mix were used in a second PCR of about 6 to 11 cycles. From the 5' RACE reads, TCRdb called clonotypes with MiXCR, one entry per CDR3 protein. Of around 1.5 million distinct CDR3 sequences in the sample, 42% were seen once. Material for sequencing was blood. The source is a woman under 30 in good health.

This clonotype has only a few counts. This chain links TRBV6-5 with TRBJ1-1, with TRBD1 as a possible D gene (6 bases). Trimming pared 4 bases from V and 7 bases from J, leaving 13 bases between. The CDR3 has 13 residues. The V gene's germline CDR1 is MNHEY and CDR2 SVGAGI. The chain's CDR3 is CASSLGQMGEAFF. The CDR3 DNA reads as TGTGCCAGCAGTTTAGGACAGATGGGTGAAGCTTTCTTT.

This clonotype was detected only a few times. The chain couples TRBV5-1 to TRBJ2-1; the match to TRBD2 covers 8 bases. The J segment lost 6 bases and the V segment lost 1 base, leaving 9 bases of the junction unmatched. This CDR3 spans 16 amino acids. CDR1 is SGHRS and CDR2 is YFSETQ in the germline V gene. The CDR3 here is CASSLWSGGPVNEQFF. In DNA form, the CDR3 reads TGCGCCAGCAGCTTGTGGTCGGGAGGGCCCGTCAATGAGCAGTTCTTC.

This clonotype came up a few times. The chain combines TRBV20-1 with TRBJ2-3; D not certain. This CDR3 is built from 12 residues. Germline V gene data show CDR1 as DFQATT and CDR2 as SNEGSKA (reference sequence). The V end was cut by 6 bases, the J end by 3 bases, with 10 bases between. Here the CDR3 reads CSASANTDTQYF. DNA for the CDR3: TGCAGTGCATCGGCCAATACAGATACGCAGTATTTT.

The chain combines TRBV6-5 with TRBJ2-5; no firm D call. Trimming left V 0 bases short and J 11 bases short, with 19 bases between. Germline loops: CDR1 MNHEY, CDR2 SVGAGI. The CDR3 totals 15 residues. Here the CDR3 DNA reads TGTGCCAGCAGTTACTCGATACACCCCTACAATGAGCAGTACTTC. Its protein is CASSYSIHPYNEQYF.

This clonotype was detected a few times. The V and J genes are TRBV9 and TRBJ2-1, with TRBD1 as a possible D gene (6 bases). V was trimmed by 3 bases and J by 6 bases, leaving 7 bases between them. The CDR3 runs 12 residues. Germline V gives CDR1 SGDLS, CDR2 YYNGEE. CDR3 sequence reads: CASSATGNEQFF. As DNA, the CDR3 is TGTGCCAGCAGCGCGACAGGCAATGAGCAGTTCTTC.

The chain employs TRBV30 and TRBJ2-3, with D maybe TRBD2 (5 bases). Trimming took 1 base from V and 1 from J, leaving 9 bases between them. The CDR3 covers 14 residues. In germline, CDR1 is GTSNPN, CDR2 SVGIG (reference sequence). CDR3 in amino acids: CAWSGGLGTDTQYF. DNA for the CDR3: TGTGCCTGGAGTGGAGGGTTGGGCACAGATACGCAGTATTTT.

Only a few counts were recorded for this clonotype. V gene TRBV10-2 combines with J gene TRBJ2-1; the match to TRBD2 covers 8 bases. Trimming at V came to 3 bases and at J to 0 bases, leaving 1 base not matched to a gene. CDR1 and CDR2 (germline): WSHSY, SAAADI. This CDR3 comprises 15 residues. The CDR3 sequence is CASSDGRASYNEQFF. DNA of the CDR3: TGCGCCAGCAGTGACGGGAGGGCCTCCTACAATGAGCAGTTCTTC.

This clonotype showed up just a few times. V gene TRBV9 combines with J gene TRBJ2-7; D may be TRBD1 (6 bases). Germline CDR1 reads SGDLS; CDR2 reads YYNGEE. The CDR3 runs 13 residues. V was cut by 3 bases and J by 3 bases, with 10 bases left in between. CDR3 DNA sequence: TGTGCCAGCAGCGGGGACACTGTCTACGAGCAGTACTTC. This codes for CASSGDTVYEQYF.

This clonotype has ten or more counts. A much larger clonotype is one base distant, so this may be a read error. The chain joins TRBV11-2 to TRBJ1-1; D gene ambiguous. Trimming stripped 6 bases from V and 0 bases from J, with 2 bases between. Germline-derived CDR1 and CDR2 are SGHAT and FQNNGV. This CDR3 has 11 amino acids. The CDR3 reads CASRLNTEAFF. As DNA, the CDR3 is TGTGCCAGCAGGCTGAACACTGAAGCTTTCTTT.

The chain has TRBV12-5 and TRBJ1-1; D might be TRBD1 (6 bases). Looked up from germline, CDR1 is LGHNT and CDR2 is FRNRAP. The CDR3 contains 15 residues. With 2 bases removed from V and 3 bases from J, the gap between germline ends came to 13 bases. The CDR3 nucleotides are TGTGCTAGTGGTTTGCCCCGGGGGGGCCACACTGAAGCTTTCTTT. Encoded protein: CASGLPRGGHTEAFF.

V and J are TRBV20-1 and TRBJ2-5, with 11 nucleotides matching TRBD2. The DNA matches TRBJ2-7 better at its end, which makes the J call doubtful. Germline lookup yields CDR1 DFQATT and CDR2 SNEGSKA (reference sequence). This CDR3 has 15 residues. This chain's CDR3 is CSASPSGGTLGEQYF. In DNA, the CDR3 is TGCAGTGCTAGCCCTAGCGGGGGGACCTTGGGCGAGCAGTACTTC.

This clonotype appeared once. The rearrangement links TRBV9 to TRBJ2-4, with unresolved D. The V gene's germline CDR1 is SGDLS and CDR2 YYNGEE. Trimming cost V 4 bases and J 5 bases, with 16 bases left between them. CDR3 length equals 15 residues. CDR3 nucleotide sequence: TGTGCCAGCAGCCCCCGCAAGCCGGGCGAAAACATTCAGTACTTC. Its protein is CASSPRKPGENIQYF.

J is TRBJ2-4 and V is TRBV2; 8 bases are shared with TRBD2. The assigned J gene may be wrong: the sequence end matches TRBJ2-5 better. This CDR3 is 14 amino acids long. CDR1 and CDR2 (germline): SNHLY, FYNNEI. CDR3 sequence reads: CASSALAGRETQYF. For the CDR3, the DNA is TGTGCCAGCAGTGCTTTAGCGGGAAGAGAGACCCAGTACTTC.

The chain couples TRBV11-2 to TRBJ2-3, with TRBD2 identical over 14 bases. The junction had 10 bases not matched to a gene; V was cut back by 2 bases and J by 3 bases. Germline loops: CDR1 SGHAT, CDR2 FQNNGV. The CDR3 extends over 19 amino acids. CDR3 nucleotides: TGTGCCAGCAGCTTATTTCTAACTCGACTAGCGGGGGGGACAGATACGCAGTATTTT. The encoded protein is CASSLFLTRLAGGTDTQYF.

V usage is TRBV2 and J usage is TRBJ1-1; D gene ambiguous. The germline CDR1 and CDR2 sequences are SNHLY and FYNNEI. The CDR3 totals 15 residues. Trimming took off 5 bases at V and 3 bases at J, with 16 bases between the two ends. The CDR3 DNA follows: TGTGCCAGCAGTTCTCAGAATCCGGAGGACACTGAAGCTTTCTTT. Amino acids: CASSSQNPEDTEAFF. Complete variable domain (other parts from reference TRBV2 and TRBJ1-1): EPEVTQTPSHQVTQMGQEVILRCVPISNHLYFYWYRQILGQKVEFLVSFYNNEISEKSEIFDDQFSVERPDGSNFTLKIRSTKLEDSAMYFCASSSQNPEDTEAFFGQGTRLTVV.

There are a few counts of this clonotype. The chain couples TRBV27 to TRBJ2-1; 10 bases align to TRBD2. There are 16 residues in the CDR3. V was clipped by 1 base and J by 7 bases; unmatched bases: 7. CDR1 is MNHEY and CDR2 is SMNVEV in the germline V gene (reference sequence). In DNA form, the CDR3 reads TGTGCCAGCAGTTTATTGGCTAGCGGGAGTAGGAATGAGCAGTTCTTC. Its translation is CASSLLASGSRNEQFF.

V usage is TRBV7-3 and J usage is TRBJ1-2, with D maybe TRBD1 (5 bases). Germline V gives CDR1 SGHTA, CDR2 FQGTGA. The CDR3 spans 16 residues. V dropped 2 bases and J dropped 1 base, with 14 bases sitting between them. The CDR3, as DNA: TGTGCCAGCAGCTTATCAGGCCAGGGTGGTAACTATGGCTACACCTTC. Its translation is CASSLSGQGGNYGYTF.

The chain employs TRBV11-2 and TRBJ1-4; 9 bases agree with TRBD1. The CDR3 is 16 residues long. Germline V CDR1 and CDR2: SGHAT, FQNNGV. Unmatched junction bases numbered 9, after V lost 3 bases and J lost 7 bases. CDR3 amino acids: CASSLGTGGAIEKLFF. CDR3 in DNA: TGTGCCAGCAGCTTGGGTACAGGGGGCGCGATTGAAAAACTGTTTTTT.

Only a few counts were recorded for this clonotype. V and J are TRBV2 and TRBJ1-2; D might be TRBD1 (6 bases). CDR3 length: 13 amino acids. V was shortened by 5 bases and J by 3 bases, with 10 bases between the two germline ends. Germline V gene data show CDR1 as SNHLY and CDR2 as FYNNEI. The CDR3 DNA sequence: TGTGCCAGCAGTCTCAACAGGGACTATGGCTACACCTTC. Encoded protein: CASSLNRDYGYTF. The whole variable domain, remainder taken from reference TRBV2 and TRBJ1-2, is EPEVTQTPSHQVTQMGQEVILRCVPISNHLYFYWYRQILGQKVEFLVSFYNNEISEKSEIFDDQFSVERPDGSNFTLKIRSTKLEDSAMYFCASSLNRDYGYTFGSGTRLTVV.

The rearrangement joins TRBV6-5 to TRBJ2-4; no firm D call. Germline-derived CDR1 and CDR2 are MNHEY and SVGAGI. There are 14 residues in the CDR3. Trimming shortened V by 0 bases and J by 5 bases, and 8 bases separated the two germline ends. As DNA, the CDR3 is TGTGCCAGCAGTTACTCGACTCTGCAAAACATTCAGTACTTC. Its translation: CASSYSTLQNIQYF.

This clonotype showed up just a few times. V usage is TRBV10-3 and J usage is TRBJ2-5, with 8 nucleotides matching TRBD2. The CDR3 totals 14 residues. Trimming took 11 bases from V and 3 from J; bases not matched to a gene: 11. Per the germline V gene, CDR1 is ENHRY and CDR2 is SYGVKD. The CDR3 loop is CASRVSGAEETQYF. The CDR3 nucleotides read TGTGCCTCCAGGGTTAGCGGGGCCGAAGAGACCCAGTACTTC.

This sequence joins TRBV28 and TRBJ1-4; unclear D gene. V was clipped by 7 bases and J by 5 bases, with 5 bases between them. The CDR3 is made up of 11 amino acids. CDR1 is MDHEN, CDR2 SYDVKM, per germline. The CDR3 nucleotides read TGTGCCAGCACCCAAAATGAAAAACTGTTTTTT. Protein: CASTQNEKLFF.